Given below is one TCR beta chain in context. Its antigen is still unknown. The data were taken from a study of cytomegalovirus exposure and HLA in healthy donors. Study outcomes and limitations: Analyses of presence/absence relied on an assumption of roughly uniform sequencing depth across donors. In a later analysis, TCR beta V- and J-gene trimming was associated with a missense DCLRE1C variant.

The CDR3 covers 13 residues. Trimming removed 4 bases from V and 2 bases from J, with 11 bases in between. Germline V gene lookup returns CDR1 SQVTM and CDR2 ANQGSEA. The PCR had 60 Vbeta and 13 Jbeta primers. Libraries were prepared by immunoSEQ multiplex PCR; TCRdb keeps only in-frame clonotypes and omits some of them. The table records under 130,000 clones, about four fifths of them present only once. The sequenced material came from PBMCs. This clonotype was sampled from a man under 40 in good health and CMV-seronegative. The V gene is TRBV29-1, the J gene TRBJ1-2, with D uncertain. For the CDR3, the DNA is TGCAGCGTTGTTAGACACGAAAACTATGGCTACACCTTC. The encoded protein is CSVVRHENYGYTF.